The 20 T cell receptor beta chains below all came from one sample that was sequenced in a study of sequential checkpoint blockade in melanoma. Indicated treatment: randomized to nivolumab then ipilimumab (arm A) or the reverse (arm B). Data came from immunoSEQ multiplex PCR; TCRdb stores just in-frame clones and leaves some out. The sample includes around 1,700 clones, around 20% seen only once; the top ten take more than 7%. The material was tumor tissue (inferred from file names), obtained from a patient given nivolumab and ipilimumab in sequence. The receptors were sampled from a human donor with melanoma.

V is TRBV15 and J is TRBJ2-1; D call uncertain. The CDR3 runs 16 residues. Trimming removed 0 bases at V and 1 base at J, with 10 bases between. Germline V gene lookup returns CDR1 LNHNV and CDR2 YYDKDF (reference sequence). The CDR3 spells CATSREAELSYNEQFF. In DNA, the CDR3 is TGTGCCACCAGCAGAGAGGCAGAATTGTCCTACAATGAGCAGTTCTTC.

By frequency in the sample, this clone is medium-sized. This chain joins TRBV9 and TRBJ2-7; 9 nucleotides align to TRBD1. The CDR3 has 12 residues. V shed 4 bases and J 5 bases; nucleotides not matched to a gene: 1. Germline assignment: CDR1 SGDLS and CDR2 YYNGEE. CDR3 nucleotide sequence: TGTGCCAGCAGCCGGGACAGGGACGAGCAGTACTTC. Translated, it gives CASSRDRDEQYF.

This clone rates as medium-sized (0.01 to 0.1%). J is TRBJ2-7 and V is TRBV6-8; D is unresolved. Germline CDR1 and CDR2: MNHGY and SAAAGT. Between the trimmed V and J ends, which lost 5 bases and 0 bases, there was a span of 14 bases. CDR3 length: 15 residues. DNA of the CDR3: TGTGCCAGCAGTCGCCCGGGCCGCGGCTCCTACGAGCAGTACTTC. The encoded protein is CASSRPGRGSYEQYF.

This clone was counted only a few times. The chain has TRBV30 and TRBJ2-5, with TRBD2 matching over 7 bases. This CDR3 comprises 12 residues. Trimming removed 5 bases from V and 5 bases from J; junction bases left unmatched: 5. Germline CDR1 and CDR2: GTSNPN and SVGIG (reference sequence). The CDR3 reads CAWAGEVETQYF. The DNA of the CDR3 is TGTGCCTGGGCGGGGGAGGTGGAGACCCAGTACTTC.

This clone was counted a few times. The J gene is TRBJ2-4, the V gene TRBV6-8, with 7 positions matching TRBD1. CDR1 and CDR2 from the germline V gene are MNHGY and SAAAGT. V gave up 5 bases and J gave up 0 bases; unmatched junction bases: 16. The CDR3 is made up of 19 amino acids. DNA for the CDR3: TGTGCCAGCAGTAGGGCCCGCAGGTGGGACAGACTAGCCAAAAACATTCAGTACTTC. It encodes CASSRARRWDRLAKNIQYF.

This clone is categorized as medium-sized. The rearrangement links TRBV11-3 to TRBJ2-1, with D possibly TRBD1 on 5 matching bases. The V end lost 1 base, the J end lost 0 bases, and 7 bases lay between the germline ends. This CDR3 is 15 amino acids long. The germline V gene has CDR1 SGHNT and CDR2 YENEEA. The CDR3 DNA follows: TGTGCCAGCAGCTTAGGGACACCCTCCTACAATGAGCAGTTCTTC. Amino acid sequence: CASSLGTPSYNEQFF.

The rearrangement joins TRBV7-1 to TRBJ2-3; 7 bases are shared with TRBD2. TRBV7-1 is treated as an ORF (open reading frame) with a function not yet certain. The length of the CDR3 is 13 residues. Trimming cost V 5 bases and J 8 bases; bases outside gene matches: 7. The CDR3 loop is CASSRDYGSTQYF. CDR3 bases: TGTGCCAGCAGCCGGGACTACGGATCTACGCAGTATTTT.

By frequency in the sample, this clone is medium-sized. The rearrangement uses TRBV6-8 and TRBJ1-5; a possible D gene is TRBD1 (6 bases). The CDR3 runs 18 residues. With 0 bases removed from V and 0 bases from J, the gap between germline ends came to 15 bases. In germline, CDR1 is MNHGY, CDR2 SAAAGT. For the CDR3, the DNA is TGTGCCAGCAGTTACTCGAGTCGGGACACCAATAGCAATCAGCCCCAGCATTTT. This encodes CASSYSSRDTNSNQPQHF.

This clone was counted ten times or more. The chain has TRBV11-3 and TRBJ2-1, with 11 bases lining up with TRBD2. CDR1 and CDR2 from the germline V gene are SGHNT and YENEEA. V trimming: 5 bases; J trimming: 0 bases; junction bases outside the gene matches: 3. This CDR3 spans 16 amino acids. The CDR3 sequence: CASSGGLAGSYNEQFF. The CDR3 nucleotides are TGTGCCAGCAGCGGAGGACTAGCGGGCTCCTACAATGAGCAGTTCTTC.

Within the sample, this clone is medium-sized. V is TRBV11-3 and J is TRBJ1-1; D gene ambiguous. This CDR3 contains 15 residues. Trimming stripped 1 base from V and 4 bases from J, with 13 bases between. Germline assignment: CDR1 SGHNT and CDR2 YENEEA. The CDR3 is CASSLVVLSGTEAFF. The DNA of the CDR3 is TGTGCCAGCAGCTTAGTAGTACTGTCGGGCACTGAAGCTTTCTTT.

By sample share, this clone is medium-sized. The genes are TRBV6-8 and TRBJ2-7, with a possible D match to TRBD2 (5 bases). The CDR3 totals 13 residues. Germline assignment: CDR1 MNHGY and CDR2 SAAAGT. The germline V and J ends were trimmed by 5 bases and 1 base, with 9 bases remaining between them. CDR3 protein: CASSERESYEQYF. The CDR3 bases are TGTGCCAGCAGTGAGAGGGAATCCTACGAGCAGTACTTC.

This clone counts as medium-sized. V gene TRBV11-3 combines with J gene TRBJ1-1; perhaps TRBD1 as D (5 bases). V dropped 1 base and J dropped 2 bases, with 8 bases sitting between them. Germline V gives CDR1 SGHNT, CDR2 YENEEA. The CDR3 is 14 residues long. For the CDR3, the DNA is TGTGCCAGCAGCTTAGGGCAGGGTAACACTGAAGCTTTCTTT. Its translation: CASSLGQGNTEAFF.

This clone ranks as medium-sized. The CDR3 nucleotides read TGTGCCAGCAGCCTATTAGCGGGGGGGCAAGAGACCCAGTACTTC. It specifies CASSLLAGGQETQYF. J is TRBJ2-5 and V is TRBV11-3; 11 positions match TRBD2. The CDR3 contains 15 residues. Germline CDR1 reads SGHNT; CDR2 reads YENEEA. V gave up 5 bases and J gave up 2 bases; unmatched junction bases: 4.

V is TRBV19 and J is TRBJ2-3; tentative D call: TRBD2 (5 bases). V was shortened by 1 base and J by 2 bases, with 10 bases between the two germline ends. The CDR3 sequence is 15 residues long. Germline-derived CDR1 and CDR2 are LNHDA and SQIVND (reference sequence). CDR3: CASSIVAGLTDTQYF. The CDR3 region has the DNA TGTGCCAGTAGTATAGTCGCCGGACTCACAGATACGCAGTATTTT.

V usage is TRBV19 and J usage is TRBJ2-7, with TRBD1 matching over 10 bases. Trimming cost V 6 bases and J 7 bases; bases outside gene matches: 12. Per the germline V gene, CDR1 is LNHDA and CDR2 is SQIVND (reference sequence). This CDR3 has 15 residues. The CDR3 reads CASSLPGTGAREQYF. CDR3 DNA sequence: TGTGCCAGTAGCCTCCCCGGGACAGGGGCTAGGGAGCAGTACTTC.

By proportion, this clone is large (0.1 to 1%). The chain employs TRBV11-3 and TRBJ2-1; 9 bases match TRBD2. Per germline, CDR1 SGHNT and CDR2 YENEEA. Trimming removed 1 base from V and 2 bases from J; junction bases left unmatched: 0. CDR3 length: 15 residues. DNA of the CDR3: TGTGCCAGCAGCTTAGGACTAGCGGCCTACAATGAGCAGTTCTTC. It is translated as CASSLGLAAYNEQFF.

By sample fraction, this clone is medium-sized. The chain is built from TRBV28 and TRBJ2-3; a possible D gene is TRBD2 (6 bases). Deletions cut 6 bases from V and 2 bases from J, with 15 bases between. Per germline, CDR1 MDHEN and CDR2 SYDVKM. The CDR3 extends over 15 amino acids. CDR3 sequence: CASRDPGLPTDTQYF. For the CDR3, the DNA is TGTGCCAGCAGAGATCCGGGACTTCCCACAGATACGCAGTATTTT. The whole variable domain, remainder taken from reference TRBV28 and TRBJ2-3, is DVKVTQSSRYLVKRTGEKVFLECVQDMDHENMFWYRQDPGLGLRLIYFSYDVKMKEKGDIPEGYSVSREKKERFSLILESASTNQTSMYLCASRDPGLPTDTQYFGPGTRLTVL.

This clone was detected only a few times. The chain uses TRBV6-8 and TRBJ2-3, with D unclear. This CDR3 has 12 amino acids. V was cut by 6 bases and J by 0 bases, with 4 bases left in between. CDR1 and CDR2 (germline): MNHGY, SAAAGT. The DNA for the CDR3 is TGTGCCAGCAGAGGGAGCACAGATACGCAGTATTTT. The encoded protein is CASRGSTDTQYF.

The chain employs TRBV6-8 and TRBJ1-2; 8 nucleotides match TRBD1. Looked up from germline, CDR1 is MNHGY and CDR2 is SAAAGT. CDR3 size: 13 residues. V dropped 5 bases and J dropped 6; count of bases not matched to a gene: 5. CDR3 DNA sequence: TGTGCCAGCAGTGACATACAGGGGGATGGCTACACCTTC. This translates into CASSDIQGDGYTF.

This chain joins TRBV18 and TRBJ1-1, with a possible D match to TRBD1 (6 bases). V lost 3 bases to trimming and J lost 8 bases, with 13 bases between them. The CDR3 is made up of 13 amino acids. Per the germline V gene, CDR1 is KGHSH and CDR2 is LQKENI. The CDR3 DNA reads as TGTGCCAGCTCACCCGAAGGACAGTCCGAAGCTTTCTTT. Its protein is CASSPEGQSEAFF. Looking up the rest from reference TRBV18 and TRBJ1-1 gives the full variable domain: NAGVMQNPRHLVRRRGQEARLRCSPMKGHSHVYWYRQLPEEGLKFMVYLQKENIIDESGMPKERFSAEFPKEGPSILRIQQVVRGDSAAYFCASSPEGQSEAFFGQGTRLTVV.